The rows below give T cell receptor beta chains drawn from one sample of a study of CD8 T cells in ankylosing spondylitis. MiXCR, applied by TCRdb to the 5' RACE reads, yields one record per CDR3 protein. This table holds 200,000 or so distinct CDR3 sequences, over 10% found once. The sample was blood, either unsorted or a sorted T cell fraction (not recorded which). Every receptor here comes from a female donor with ankylosing spondylitis or in good health (not recorded which). CDR3s include the opening cysteine and the closing phenylalanine or tryptophan. A D gene is named only where the DNA matches it firmly. The size entry is marked missing in some rows and otherwise reads once, few, many or a size class.

clone_size	v_call	j_call	d_call	cdr3_aa	cdr3_nt
-	TRBV7-6	TRBJ2-3	-	CASSSTEDTQYF	TGTGCCAGCAGCTCTACAGAAGATACGCAGTATTTT
-	TRBV12-3/TRBV12-4	TRBJ2-5	-	CASSPMAGQETQYF	TGTGCCAGCAGCCCCATGGCGGGCCAAGAGACCCAGTACTTC
many	TRBV5-6	TRBJ2-5	-	CASRGLGTQYF	TGTGCCAGCAGGGGACTGGGGACCCAGTACTTC
few	TRBV30	TRBJ1-1	-	CASARTVNTEAFF	TGTGCCTCAGCCCGGACAGTGAACACTGAAGCTTTCTTT
many	TRBV7-9	TRBJ1-4	-	CASSFDASNEKLFF	TGTGCCAGCAGCTTCGACGCCTCTAATGAAAAACTGTTTTTT
many	TRBV9	TRBJ2-2	-	CASEGGTGELFF	TGTGCCAGCGAGGGGGGGACCGGGGAGCTGTTTTTT
-	TRBV3-1	TRBJ2-7	TRBD1	CASSRTQGWEQYF	TGTGCCAGCAGCCGGACACAGGGGTGGGAGCAGTACTTC
few	TRBV4-2	TRBJ1-2	-	CASSQEVLGGQDGYTF	TGTGCCAGCAGCCAAGAAGTTCTGGGGGGCCAGGACGGCTACACCTTC
few	TRBV30	TRBJ2-1	-	CAWSVTRRDGEQFF	TGTGCCTGGAGTGTTACACGGCGGGATGGTGAGCAGTTCTTC
many	TRBV29-1	TRBJ2-3	-	CSVQTATDTQYF	TGCAGCGTTCAAACAGCCACAGATACGCAGTATTTT
-	TRBV20-1	TRBJ2-6	-	CSARSNSGSNVLTF	TGCAGTGCTAGATCTAACTCTGGGTCCAACGTCCTGACTTTC
many	TRBV12-3/TRBV12-4	TRBJ1-1	TRBD1	CASSTWLSGQSFYGNTEAFF	TGTGCCAGCAGTACATGGTTGTCGGGACAGAGTTTTTATGGGAACACTGAAGCTTTCTTT
many	TRBV11-2	TRBJ2-1	TRBD2	CASSRGTSGRRLGNEQFF	TGTGCCAGCAGCCGGGGCACTAGCGGGAGAAGATTGGGGAATGAGCAGTTCTTC
many	TRBV29-1	TRBJ2-1	-	CSEQGGTYNEQFF	TGCAGCGAACAGGGTGGGACCTACAATGAGCAGTTCTTC
-	TRBV7-3	TRBJ2-3	TRBD2	CASSSGLASSTDTQYF	TGTGCCAGCAGCTCGGGACTAGCGAGTAGCACAGATACGCAGTATTTT
many	TRBV7-8	TRBJ1-4	TRBD1	CASSPRTGTKEKLFF	TGTGCCAGCAGCCCCCGGACAGGGACAAAGGAAAAACTGTTTTTT
many	TRBV12-3/TRBV12-4	TRBJ2-3	-	CASSLGRSTDTQYF	TGTGCCAGCAGTTTGGGCAGAAGCACAGATACGCAGTATTTT
many	TRBV7-8	TRBJ2-1	-	CASSKIRVPRGEQFF	TGTGCCAGCAGCAAAATCCGGGTCCCTCGGGGTGAGCAGTTCTTC
-	TRBV6-2/TRBV6-3	TRBJ2-1	-	CASSYSSTYNEQFF	TGTGCCAGCAGTTACTCGAGTACCTACAATGAGCAGTTCTTC
few	TRBV3-1	TRBJ2-1	TRBD1	CASTNRGLNRNEQFF	TGTGCCAGCACCAACAGGGGCTTAAATCGGAATGAGCAGTTCTTC
-	TRBV5-1	TRBJ2-7	-	CASSWDLSSYEQYF	TGCGCCAGCAGTTGGGACCTATCCTCCTACGAGCAGTACTTC
many	TRBV7-8	TRBJ1-1	TRBD1	CASSHTGGNTEAFF	TGTGCCAGCAGCCATACAGGGGGGAACACTGAAGCTTTCTTT